The next 29 T cell receptor beta chains were all read from a single sample in a study of CXCR3-negative and CXCR3-positive naive CD8 T cells. Preparation of TRB cDNA libraries relied on 5' RACE carrying UMI labels. TCRdb re-called the 5' RACE reads; one entry per CDR3 protein, DNA not given. The sample has fewer than 60,000 distinct CDR3 sequences; the top ten hold under 25%. Sequences were obtained from memory CD8+ T cells from blood. The receptor set was obtained from a human donor in good health. Some clones in this sample may be carry-over from other donors' samples.

The V call is TRBV29-1, the J call TRBJ2-7. The CDR3 is made up of 12 amino acids. Germline-derived CDR1 and CDR2 are SQVTM and ANQGSEA. The CDR3 is CSVGGRGYEQYF.

This chain uses TRBV27 with TRBJ2-1. Germline V gene lookup returns CDR1 MNHEY and CDR2 SMNVEV (reference sequence). This CDR3 has 11 residues. The CDR3 loop is CASSAFNEQFF.

This chain links TRBV20-1 with TRBJ2-7. Germline-derived CDR1 and CDR2 are DFQATT and SNEGSKA (reference sequence). The CDR3 extends over 14 amino acids. The CDR3 here is CSARGGWGLYEQYF.

This chain uses TRBV6-5 with TRBJ2-5; TCRdb indicates TRBD1, and absent DNA this call remains unverified. This CDR3 region has 16 residues. Germline-derived CDR1 and CDR2 are MNHEY and SVGAGI. This CDR3 is CASSPRQLVIGETQYF.

The chain uses TRBV28 and TRBJ2-1. Germline CDR1 reads MDHEN; CDR2 reads SYDVKM. CDR3 length: 16 amino acids. The CDR3 loop is CASSYHHGSAYNEQFF.

The chain links TRBV20-1 to TRBJ1-1; TCRdb proposes TRBD1, but this gene call is untestable without DNA. This CDR3 has 12 residues. CDR1 DFQATT and CDR2 SNEGSKA come from the germline V gene (reference sequence). CDR3 region: CSAGTGPTEAFF.

The chain combines TRBV29-1 with TRBJ2-7. This CDR3 is built from 14 residues. The V gene's germline CDR1 is SQVTM and CDR2 ANQGSEA. CDR3 protein: CSVVMASSGYEQYF.

V gene TRBV20-1 combines with J gene TRBJ2-7; TCRdb's D call, TRBD1, is unchecked because there is no DNA. CDR1 DFQATT and CDR2 SNEGSKA come from the germline V gene (reference sequence). The CDR3 totals 12 residues. The CDR3 sequence is CSALDRGYEQYF.

The V and J genes are TRBV20-1 and TRBJ2-7. Germline CDR1 and CDR2: DFQATT and SNEGSKA (reference sequence). The CDR3 extends over 13 amino acids. CDR3: CSARGNVDYEQYF.

This chain uses TRBV7-9 with TRBJ2-3. This CDR3 comprises 12 residues. Germline V lookup: CDR1 SEHNR, CDR2 FQNEAQ (reference sequence). The CDR3 region is CASSLAGYAQYF.

V usage is TRBV20-1 and J usage is TRBJ2-7; TCRdb outputs TRBD1, but without DNA this stays unchecked. The CDR3 runs 15 residues. Germline V gene lookup returns CDR1 DFQATT and CDR2 SNEGSKA (reference sequence). The CDR3 protein is CSARDPGTYSYEQYF.

The chain couples TRBV7-2 to TRBJ2-3; TCRdb names TRBD2, which stays unverified in the absence of DNA. The CDR3 extends over 19 amino acids. The V gene's germline CDR1 is SGHTA and CDR2 FQGNSA. The CDR3 is CASSLYLAGGRDHTDTQYF.

Here the CDR3 reads CASGLFGINNEQFF. The chain employs TRBV12-5 and TRBJ2-1. Germline CDR1 reads LGHNT; CDR2 reads FRNRAP. The CDR3 totals 14 residues.

The chain uses TRBV10-3 and TRBJ2-3; lacking DNA, the TRBD1 call made by TCRdb goes unchecked. CDR1 and CDR2 (germline): ENHRY, SYGVKD. The CDR3 covers 16 residues. This CDR3 reads CAIGPGVGLNTDTQYF.

V and J are TRBV11-3 and TRBJ1-2; checking the TCRdb D call of TRBD1 is not possible without DNA. This CDR3 is built from 14 residues. Germline loops: CDR1 SGHNT, CDR2 YENEEA. Here the CDR3 reads CASSLDQGGYGYTF.

The V gene is TRBV29-1, the J gene TRBJ2-1; absent DNA, TCRdb's TRBD2 call cannot be checked. The germline V gene encodes CDR1 SQVTM and CDR2 ANQGSEA. The CDR3 covers 13 residues. The CDR3 reads CSVQRGAYNEQFF.

The chain joins TRBV12-3 or TRBV12-4 to TRBJ1-2; lacking DNA, the TRBD1 call made by TCRdb goes unchecked. The length of the CDR3 is 16 residues. CDR3 amino acids: CASSPLLDRGLYGYTF.

V is TRBV7-3 and J is TRBJ2-3; TCRdb's D call, TRBD2, is unchecked because there is no DNA. This CDR3 is built from 14 residues. The germline V gene encodes CDR1 SGHTA and CDR2 FQGTGA. CDR3 amino acids: CASSPGGGADTQYF.

The rearrangement joins TRBV20-1 to TRBJ2-2; TCRdb's D gene call, TRBD1, goes unchecked for lack of DNA. CDR1 is DFQATT, CDR2 SNEGSKA, per germline (reference sequence). This CDR3 spans 16 amino acids. The CDR3 loop is CSARGSWGENTGELFF.

V usage is TRBV7-2 and J usage is TRBJ2-6; TCRdb lists TRBD2, though no DNA is available to test this call. Germline V gives CDR1 SGHTA, CDR2 FQGNSA. The CDR3 runs to 18 residues. The CDR3 sequence: CASSLEGNGAVFFPVLTF.

The chain links TRBV4-2 to TRBJ2-7; TCRdb reports TRBD2, a call that lacks DNA to check it against. Germline V lookup: CDR1 LGHNA, CDR2 YNFKEQ. The CDR3 spans 16 residues. The CDR3: CASSQDRSGGYYEQYF.

CDR3 amino acids: CASSQAGVTDTQYF. This chain links TRBV14 with TRBJ2-3; the TRBD1 assignment by TCRdb is unverifiable without DNA. The CDR3 sequence is 14 residues long. Germline CDR1 and CDR2: SGHDN and FVKESK.

The chain recombines TRBV28 with TRBJ2-4. Germline V CDR1 and CDR2: MDHEN, SYDVKM. CDR3 size: 14 residues. CDR3: CASSFVVAKNIQYF.

The chain has TRBV4-2 and TRBJ2-1; TCRdb picks TRBD2, but there is no DNA to check that call. CDR3 length: 19 residues. Looked up from germline, CDR1 is LGHNA and CDR2 is YNFKEQ. CDR3 loop: CASSPEVPLAGAPGNEQFF.

The rearrangement uses TRBV7-2 and TRBJ2-7; TCRdb returns TRBD2, unconfirmable since there is no DNA. Germline lookup yields CDR1 SGHTA and CDR2 FQGNSA. There are 16 residues in the CDR3. CDR3 loop: CASSPTLAGGPYEQYF.

The chain links TRBV6-2 or TRBV6-3 to TRBJ2-2; TCRdb returns TRBD2, unconfirmable since there is no DNA. The CDR3 loop spans 17 amino acids. Germline lookup yields CDR1 MNHEY and CDR2 SVGEGT. The CDR3 sequence is CASSYDVSGGASGELFF.

The chain couples TRBV19 to TRBJ1-1; without DNA, the TCRdb call of TRBD1 cannot be checked. This CDR3 comprises 14 residues. Germline CDR1 reads LNHDA; CDR2 reads SQIVND (reference sequence). Here the CDR3 reads CASSFNREWTEAFF.

V and J are TRBV29-1 and TRBJ2-5; TCRdb picks TRBD1, but there is no DNA to check that call. CDR1 SQVTM and CDR2 ANQGSEA come from the germline V gene. The CDR3 runs 13 residues. CDR3 sequence reads: CSVVGGIQETQYF.

This CDR3 reads CASSPPLRTGNYGYTF. The V and J genes are TRBV7-9 and TRBJ1-2; TCRdb names TRBD1, which stays unverified in the absence of DNA. The CDR3 consists of 16 residues. Germline CDR1 reads SEHNR; CDR2 reads FQNEAQ (reference sequence).